A single sample is the source of the 4 T cell receptor beta chains below, sequenced in a study of blood T cell repertoires in COVID-19. This table comes from immunoSEQ multiplex PCR, and its TCRdb copy is limited to in-frame clones, with some not included. The data hold 180,000 or so clones, with about 81% observed a single time. The sample comprised peripheral blood. All receptors come from a woman of 80 years or more with COVID-19, enrolled during active disease.

This clone was counted once. The gene calls are TRBV14 and TRBJ2-2; TRBD2 matches at 13 bases. The germline gives CDR1 SGHDN, CDR2 FVKESK. This CDR3 spans 18 amino acids. V lost 4 bases to trimming and J lost 4 bases; unmatched junction nucleotides: 9. CDR3 DNA: TGTGCCAGCAGCCTACTAGCGGGGGGGCATCGTTCCACCGGGGAGCTGTTTTTT. Amino acids: CASSLLAGGHRSTGELFF.

The V call is TRBV7-3, the J call TRBJ1-1; tentatively, D is TRBD1 (5 bases). The CDR3 has 13 amino acids. Trimming removed 5 bases from V and 5 bases from J, with 12 bases in between. Per germline, CDR1 SGHTA and CDR2 FQGTGA. The CDR3, as DNA: TGTGCCAGCAGCCCACCGGGGGGTACTGAAGCTTTCTTT. Translating gives CASSPPGGTEAFF.

The rearrangement uses TRBV7-9 and TRBJ2-5; TRBD2 aligns across 7 bases. Germline V gene lookup returns CDR1 SEHNR and CDR2 FQNEAQ (reference sequence). This CDR3 spans 15 amino acids. The J segment lost 1 base and the V segment lost 1 base, leaving 3 bases of the junction unmatched. The CDR3: CASSLGGGPQETQYF. The CDR3 DNA sequence: TGTGCCAGCAGCTTAGGGGGGGGACCCCAAGAGACCCAGTACTTC.

CDR3: CASSSWQGDTEAFF. In DNA form, the CDR3 reads TGTGCCAGCAGCTCCTGGCAGGGGGACACTGAAGCTTTCTTT. This chain uses TRBV3-1 (or the pseudogene TRBV3-2) with TRBJ1-1, with 7 bases identical to TRBD1. Germline loops: CDR1 LGHDT, CDR2 YNNKEL (reference sequence). Trimming at V came to 5 bases and at J to 3 bases, leaving 6 bases not matched to a gene. This CDR3 is 14 amino acids long.